A selection of T cell receptor beta chains follows, all from one sample in a study of lung T cells in sarcoidosis with Löfgren's syndrome. Using its own MiXCR run on the reads, TCRdb lists one record per CDR3 protein. Of more than 50,000 distinct CDR3 sequences in the sample, 21% were seen once. The specimen sequenced was CD4+ T cells from PBMCs. These receptors were obtained from a human donor with sarcoidosis (Löfgren's syndrome or another form), or a control subject (not recorded which). The CDR3 runs from the conserved cysteine through the conserved F or W.

TRBJ1-4 TRBV28 CASSPRGPNEKLFF
TRBJ2-1 TRBV6-1 CAISLYSYNEQFF
TRBJ2-3 TRBV14 CASSLWGRYRDTDTQYF
TRBJ1-5 TRBV11-2 CASSLDGRISTPQHF
TRBJ1-5 TRBV7-8 CASSLVGQPQHF
TRBJ2-1 TRBV2 CASSATSGGAVEQFF
TRBJ1-1 TRBV27 CATRDSFVDTEAFF
TRBJ1-2 TRBV3-1 CASSQNSPDDGYTF
TRBJ1-5 TRBV20-1 CSARVPGFNQPQHF
TRBJ1-2 TRBV6-1 CASSLQGQGIGYTF
TRBJ1-2 TRBV6-5 CASSYRFGYAF
TRBJ1-3 TRBV6-1 CASRWDRPMPGNTIYF
TRBJ2-1 TRBV15 CATSRDQAYNEQFF
TRBJ2-5 TRBV18 CASSPLNSPGQAQETQYF
TRBJ1-6 TRBV2 CASSEGSGRISPLHF
TRBJ2-3 TRBV5-4 CASSLAYQGAKDTQYF
TRBJ1-5 TRBV6-2/TRBV6-3 CASSPDLTGNQPQHF
TRBJ2-3 TRBV28 CASSKDGVSTTDTQYF
TRBJ1-4 TRBV7-2 CASSLDSTAANEKLFF
TRBJ1-2 TRBV29-1 CSVEGPGGYTF